This TCR beta chain was obtained from a study of blood T cell repertoires in COVID-19. This CDR3 is 14 amino acids long. CDR1 is MNHEY, CDR2 SMNVEV, per germline (reference sequence). Trimming took off 7 bases at V and 2 bases at J, with 15 bases between the two ends. The repertoire was sequenced with immunoSEQ multiplex PCR; TCRdb's copy has only in-frame clones and lacks some. The data contain 300,000 to 450,000 clones, around 87% of them singletons. The rearrangement uses TRBV27 and TRBJ2-7; D possibly corresponds to TRBD1 (5 bases). What was sequenced was peripheral blood. The sequence derives from a woman aged 55-75 years with COVID-19, enrolled during active disease. Here the CDR3 reads CASTTNLGAYEQYF. DNA for the CDR3: TGTGCCAGCACCACAAACTTAGGGGCCTACGAGCAGTACTTC.